The clone carrying this T cell receptor (beta chain) was counted a few times. What it binds is unknown. These data are taken from a study of CD8+ T cells in alopecia areata. The sample's treatment: oral pan-JAK inhibitor, 5-10 mg twice daily. The CDR3 is 12 residues long. V lost 3 bases and J 7 bases, leaving 7 bases between the germline ends. In germline, CDR1 is SGHVS, CDR2 FQNEAQ. Reverse transcription of extracted RNA yielded cDNA, which provided the sequencing template. Assay: immunoSEQ multiplex PCR; the TCRdb copy retains only in-frame clones and omits some. The table lists some 99,000 clones, under 70% of them singletons, with about 16% in the top ten. Study outcomes and limitations: Numerous clones, expanded in lesions, remained in scalp and blood during tofacitinib.

The chain carries TRBV7-8 and TRBJ2-1, with D unresolved. This TCR derives from a human donor with alopecia areata. Sequencing was performed on CD8+ T cells sorted from blood, taken at week 4, from a patient treated with tofacitinib. CDR3 sequence (DNA): TGTGCCAGCAGCTTCGGGTGGAATGAGCAGTTCTTC. Its translation: CASSFGWNEQFF.